The 12 T cell receptor beta chains below were found in one sample sequenced in a study of T cell repertoires in cytomegalovirus infection. TCRdb redid the calling of the reads with MiXCR, one entry per CDR3 protein. The data contain around 430,000 distinct CDR3 sequences, about 42% of them seen just once; the ten biggest clones take up 35% to 50%. Their specific antigens are unknown. The specimen was cultured PBMCs, collected from culture after CMV antigen stimulation. Every receptor here comes from a human donor in good health (CMV status not recorded). Some clones in this sample may be carry-over from other donors' samples.

In the case of this clonotype: The junction and the germline gene differ at one end; a read error may be behind it. This chain connects TRBV5-1 to TRBJ2-3; tentative D call: TRBD2 (6 bases). There are 16 residues in the CDR3. Per the germline V gene, CDR1 is SGHRS and CDR2 is YFSETQ. The CDR3 sequence: CASILGLQTEGDTQYF. CDR3 nucleotides: TGCGCCAGCATCTTGGGTCTGCAAACGGAGGGAGATACGCAGTATTTT.

This clonotype turned up a few times. The chain carries TRBV7-9 and TRBJ2-7; 7 bases are a match to TRBD2. The germline V gene has CDR1 SEHNR and CDR2 FQNEAQ (reference sequence). CDR3 size: 16 residues. J gave up 4 bases and V 2 bases, and 11 bases lay outside the gene matches. The DNA of the CDR3 is TGTGCCAGCAGCTTAACCCCCTGGGCGGGAGAATACGAGCAGTACTTC. It specifies CASSLTPWAGEYEQYF.

This clonotype occurred a few times. The J gene is TRBJ2-1, the V gene TRBV7-9; 8 bases are a match to TRBD1. J gave up 2 bases and V 7 bases, and 7 bases lay outside the gene matches. CDR1 SEHNR and CDR2 FQNEAQ come from the germline V gene (reference sequence). The CDR3 loop spans 15 amino acids. The CDR3: CASILMDRAYNEQFF. DNA of the CDR3: TGTGCCAGCATCCTCATGGACAGGGCCTACAATGAGCAGTTCTTC.

A few counts support this clonotype. The J gene is TRBJ2-1, the V gene TRBV7-6; 11 nucleotides match TRBD2. CDR3 length: 16 amino acids. Trimming took 5 bases from V and 8 from J; bases not matched to a gene: 11. Per the germline V gene, CDR1 is SGHVS and CDR2 is FNYEAQ. The CDR3 loop reads CASSIVAGGPGDEQFF. CDR3 DNA sequence: TGTGCCAGCAGCATAGTAGCGGGGGGGCCCGGCGATGAGCAGTTCTTC.

J is TRBJ2-1 and V is TRBV15; TRBD2 aligns across 14 bases. V shed 10 bases and J 8 bases; nucleotides not matched to a gene: 4. Germline assignment: CDR1 LNHNV and CDR2 YYDKDF (reference sequence). This CDR3 contains 13 residues. In DNA, the CDR3 is TGTGCCAGCGGGACTAGCGGGAGACATGAGCAGTTCTTC. This codes for CASGTSGRHEQFF. The entire variable domain, with the rest obtained from reference TRBV15 and TRBJ2-1, is as follows: DAMVIQNPRYQVTQFGKPVTLSCSQTLNHNVMYWYQQKSSQAPKLLFHYYDKDFNNEADTPDNFQSRRPNTSFCFLDIRSPGLGDTAMYLCASGTSGRHEQFFGPGTRLTVL.

The chain links TRBV7-2 to TRBJ2-7; D is uncertain. The CDR3 runs to 13 residues. CDR1 is SGHTA, CDR2 FQGNSA, per germline. The germline V and J ends were trimmed by 2 bases and 3 bases, with 8 bases remaining between them. CDR3 sequence reads: CASSLNWLYEQYF. The CDR3 DNA follows: TGTGCCAGCAGCTTAAACTGGCTCTACGAGCAGTACTTC.

The gene calls are TRBV20-1 and TRBJ2-5, with TRBD2 matching over 10 bases. Per the germline V gene, CDR1 is DFQATT and CDR2 is SNEGSKA (reference sequence). V lost 4 bases, J lost 2 bases, and 4 bases stayed unmatched. CDR3 length: 14 amino acids. The CDR3 spells CSAIRTSGQETQYF. The CDR3 DNA follows: TGCAGTGCTATCCGGACTAGCGGACAAGAGACCCAGTACTTC.

The chain employs TRBV19 and TRBJ2-7; the D gene is possibly TRBD1 (5 bases). V gave up 5 bases and J gave up 2 bases, with 16 bases separating them. The CDR3 runs 15 residues. Germline V gene lookup returns CDR1 LNHDA and CDR2 SQIVND (reference sequence). The CDR3 spells CASSSTADTPYEQYF. The CDR3 nucleotides are TGTGCCAGTAGTTCAACTGCGGACACTCCCTACGAGCAGTACTTC.

This clonotype occurred a few times. This chain uses TRBV7-2 with TRBJ2-5; the match to TRBD2 covers 8 bases. The germline V gene encodes CDR1 SGHTA and CDR2 FQGNSA. The V and J ends lost 2 bases and 4 bases, in that order; junction bases with no gene match: 9. The CDR3 runs to 16 residues. CDR3 region: CASSLTSGYRGETQYF. The CDR3 DNA sequence: TGTGCCAGCAGCTTAACTAGCGGCTATAGGGGAGAGACCCAGTACTTC.

In this sample, this clonotype is medium-sized. This rearrangement joins TRBV7-2 to TRBJ1-2; D remains unclear. The germline V and J ends were trimmed by 2 bases and 11 bases, with 15 bases remaining between them. This CDR3 region has 13 residues. The germline V gene has CDR1 SGHTA and CDR2 FQGNSA. The CDR3, as DNA: TGTGCCAGCAGCTTACCGGGCCCCACGGGTTACACCTTC. As protein: CASSLPGPTGYTF.

This sequence joins TRBV7-2 and TRBJ1-4; perhaps TRBD1 as D (5 bases). The CDR3 totals 15 residues. The ends were cut back, 1 base at V and 7 bases at J, with 13 bases in the middle. Germline assignment: CDR1 SGHTA and CDR2 FQGNSA. The DNA of the CDR3 is TGTGCCAGCAGCTTAGGTGGTGGGCAGGGTGAAAAACTGTTTTTT. It specifies CASSLGGGQGEKLFF.

There are a few counts of this clonotype. V usage is TRBV12-3 or TRBV12-4 and J usage is TRBJ1-5; TRBD1 matches 7 bases. The CDR3 has 13 amino acids. V gave up 6 bases and J gave up 10 bases; unmatched junction bases: 9. DNA for the CDR3: TGTGCCAGCAGCCGAGGGGGCGAGGTCCCCCAGCATTTT. It codes for CASSRGGEVPQHF.